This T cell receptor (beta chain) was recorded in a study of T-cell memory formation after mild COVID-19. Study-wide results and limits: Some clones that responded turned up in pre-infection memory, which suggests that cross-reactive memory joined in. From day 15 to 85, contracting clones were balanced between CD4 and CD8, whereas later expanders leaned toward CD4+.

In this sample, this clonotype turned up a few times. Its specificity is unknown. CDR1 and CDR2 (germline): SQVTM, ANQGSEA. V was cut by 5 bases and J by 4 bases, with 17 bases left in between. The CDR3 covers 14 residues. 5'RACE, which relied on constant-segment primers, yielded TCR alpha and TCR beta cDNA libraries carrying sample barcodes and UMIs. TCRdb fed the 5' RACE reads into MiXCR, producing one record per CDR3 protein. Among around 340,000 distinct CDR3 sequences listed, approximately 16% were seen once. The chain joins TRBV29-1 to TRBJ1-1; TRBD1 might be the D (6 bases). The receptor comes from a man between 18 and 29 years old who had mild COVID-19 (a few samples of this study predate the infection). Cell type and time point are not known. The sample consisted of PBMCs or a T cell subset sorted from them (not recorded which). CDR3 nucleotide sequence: TGCAGCGTTTTGACCGGGACAAGCACCACTGAAGCTTTCTTT. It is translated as CSVLTGTSTTEAFF.